This passage covers 21 T cell receptor beta chains from one sample sequenced in a study of blood T cell repertoires in COVID-19. Generated by immunoSEQ multiplex PCR, the TCRdb table keeps only in-frame clones and is missing some. The sample records under 200,000 clones, roughly 86% being singletons. The sequenced sample consisted of peripheral blood. Receptors were obtained from a man aged 40-55 years who had recovered from COVID-19.

This clone was picked up a small number of times. The chain joins TRBV27 to TRBJ2-3, with TRBD2 matching over 14 bases. V was pared by 5 bases and J by 4 bases, with 14 bases of the junction left unmatched. Per the germline V gene, CDR1 is MNHEY and CDR2 is SMNVEV (reference sequence). The CDR3 is 19 amino acids. The CDR3 protein is CASSRFGTSGSEGADTQYF. CDR3 DNA sequence: TGTGCCAGCAGTCGATTCGGGACTAGCGGGAGTGAGGGCGCAGATACGCAGTATTTT.

DNA of the CDR3: TGTGCCAGCAGCCAAGGGGGACAGGGGCGAGATTACTTC. Protein sequence: CASSQGGQGRDYF. This chain uses TRBV3-1 (or the pseudogene TRBV3-2) with TRBJ2-7, with 10 bases aligning to TRBD1. The CDR3 consists of 13 residues. Germline assignment: CDR1 LGHDT and CDR2 YNNKEL (reference sequence). With V trimmed by 1 base and J by 13 bases, 7 bases remained unmatched.

This clone has a handful of counts. The V call is TRBV2, the J call TRBJ1-1, with TRBD1 matching over 10 bases. Trimming at V came to 5 bases and at J to 1 base, leaving 7 bases not matched to a gene. Germline loops: CDR1 SNHLY, CDR2 FYNNEI. This CDR3 has 16 residues. The CDR3 sequence: CASSNRQGAGNTEAFF. The CDR3 DNA reads TGTGCCAGCAGTAATAGACAGGGGGCTGGGAACACTGAAGCTTTCTTT. Full variable domain (outside the CDR3, taken from reference TRBV2 and TRBJ1-1): EPEVTQTPSHQVTQMGQEVILRCVPISNHLYFYWYRQILGQKVEFLVSFYNNEISEKSEIFDDQFSVERPDGSNFTLKIRSTKLEDSAMYFCASSNRQGAGNTEAFFGQGTRLTVV.

The V and J genes are TRBV20-1 and TRBJ2-5, with 12 bases matching TRBD2. The CDR3 is made up of 15 amino acids. Germline V lookup: CDR1 DFQATT, CDR2 SNEGSKA (reference sequence). V was clipped by 3 bases and J by 2 bases; unmatched bases: 4. The DNA of the CDR3 is TGCAGTGCTAGTACTAGCGGGGGGACACAAGAGACCCAGTACTTC. Encoded protein: CSASTSGGTQETQYF.

The chain recombines TRBV4-3 with TRBJ2-1; the match to TRBD2 covers 9 bases. The germline gives CDR1 LGHNA, CDR2 YSLEER. V lost 0 bases and J lost 9; bases outside the gene matches: 9. The CDR3 covers 16 residues. The CDR3 coding sequence is TGCGCCAGCAGCCAAGATCCTCGCGGGGGGGCATCTGAGCAGTTCTTC. Protein: CASSQDPRGGASEQFF.

The count of this clone is one. The CDR3 region has the DNA TGTGCCAGCTCACCGTTAGCGGGAGTTGGCACAGATACGCAGTATTTT. The encoded protein is CASSPLAGVGTDTQYF. The chain employs TRBV18 and TRBJ2-3, with 9 positions matching TRBD2. The length of the CDR3 is 16 residues. Germline V gene sequence: CDR1 KGHSH, CDR2 LQKENI. V lost 3 bases and J lost 1; bases outside the gene matches: 5.

This clone has a single count. J is TRBJ1-1 and V is TRBV6-5; D is uncertain. The V gene lost 2 bases and the J gene lost 0 bases, with 7 bases spanning the gap. The CDR3 runs to 14 residues. Germline V CDR1 and CDR2: MNHEY, SVGAGI. The CDR3 loop is CASSYNQLNTEAFF. As DNA, the CDR3 is TGTGCCAGCAGTTACAACCAGTTGAACACTGAAGCTTTCTTT.

The chain links TRBV29-1 to TRBJ2-1, with D possibly being TRBD1 (5 bases). CDR3 length: 12 amino acids. Trimming pared 7 bases from V and 5 bases from J, leaving 12 bases between. Germline lookup yields CDR1 SQVTM and CDR2 ANQGSEA. The CDR3: CSAEDKNNEQFF. The DNA for the CDR3 is TGCAGCGCCGAGGACAAGAACAATGAGCAGTTCTTC.

The rearrangement uses TRBV6-5 and TRBJ2-3; possible D gene TRBD1, 5 bases. Germline V gene sequence: CDR1 MNHEY, CDR2 SVGAGI. CDR3 size: 16 residues. The germline V and J ends were trimmed by 2 bases and 5 bases, with 17 bases remaining between them. In nucleotides, the CDR3 is TGTGCCAGCAGTTACGCCCCGGACACACCAGGAGATACGCAGTATTTT. This gives the protein CASSYAPDTPGDTQYF.

The chain recombines TRBV24-1 with TRBJ2-7, with TRBD2 matching 8 bases. With 4 bases clipped from V and 6 bases from J, the junction kept 7 bases outside the gene matches. Germline CDR1 and CDR2: KGHDR and SFDVKD. This CDR3 has 14 amino acids. The CDR3 is CATSEPAGEGEQYF. The CDR3 nucleotides are TGTGCCACCAGTGAGCCAGCGGGAGAGGGCGAGCAGTACTTC.

The chain carries TRBV7-2 and TRBJ2-2; D perhaps matches TRBD1 (5 bases). The CDR3 is made up of 14 amino acids. The V gene's germline CDR1 is SGHTA and CDR2 FQGNSA. V was trimmed by 5 bases and J by 4 bases, leaving 11 bases between them. The CDR3 loop is CASSKDTFTGELFF. The CDR3 DNA sequence: TGTGCCAGCAGCAAGGACACCTTCACCGGGGAGCTGTTTTTT. Complete variable domain (other parts from reference TRBV7-2 and TRBJ2-2): GAGVSQSPSNKVTEKGKDVELRCDPISGHTALYWYRQSLGQGLEFLIYFQGNSAPDKSGLPSDRFSAERTGGSVSTLTIQRTQQEDSAVYLCASSKDTFTGELFFGEGSRLTVL.

The chain combines TRBV4-1 with TRBJ2-3; D is perhaps TRBD1 (6 bases). The ends were cut back, 3 bases at V and 2 bases at J, with 12 bases in the middle. Germline CDR1 reads MGHRA; CDR2 reads YSYEKL. The CDR3 extends over 15 amino acids. For the CDR3, the DNA is TGCGCCAGCAGCCAGCACAGGGTTCACACAGATACGCAGTATTTT. Its protein product is CASSQHRVHTDTQYF.

The rearrangement joins TRBV18 to TRBJ2-1; 9 nucleotides align to TRBD1. The CDR3 totals 15 residues. Trimming at V came to 6 bases and at J to 1 base, leaving 4 bases not matched to a gene. CDR1 is KGHSH and CDR2 is LQKENI in the germline V gene. The CDR3 loop is CASSPGTGSYNEQFF. CDR3 nucleotides: TGTGCCAGCTCTCCCGGGACAGGGTCCTACAATGAGCAGTTCTTC. The full variable domain, rest sourced from reference TRBV18 and TRBJ2-1, is NAGVMQNPRHLVRRRGQEARLRCSPMKGHSHVYWYRQLPEEGLKFMVYLQKENIIDESGMPKERFSAEFPKEGPSILRIQQVVRGDSAAYFCASSPGTGSYNEQFFGPGTRLTVL.

This chain joins TRBV6-5 and TRBJ1-3, with 12 positions matching TRBD1. Unmatched junction bases numbered 4, after V lost 4 bases and J lost 6 bases. This CDR3 has 15 residues. From germline, CDR1 is MNHEY and CDR2 SVGAGI. In nucleotides, the CDR3 is TGTGCCAGCAGTTTAGGGACAGGGGGCACAAACACCATATATTTT. It encodes CASSLGTGGTNTIYF.

The chain uses TRBV10-3 and TRBJ2-7; 7 bases are shared with TRBD1. V was pared by 7 bases and J by 3 bases, with 6 bases of the junction left unmatched. The CDR3 runs 13 residues. Germline V gene data show CDR1 as ENHRY and CDR2 as SYGVKD. CDR3 in DNA: TGTGCCATCAACAGGGGCGACAACTACGAGCAGTACTTC. Protein product: CAINRGDNYEQYF.

The V call is TRBV14, the J call TRBJ1-2, with D perhaps matching TRBD1 (5 bases). The CDR3 is 13 amino acids. V lost 1 base to trimming and J lost 8 bases, with 11 bases between them. CDR1 is SGHDN, CDR2 FVKESK, per germline. The CDR3 DNA follows: TGTGCCAGCAGCCAAGCGGGGGTGAGAGGCTACACCTTC. Translated, it gives CASSQAGVRGYTF.

The chain links TRBV20-1 to TRBJ2-1; TRBD2 matches at 7 bases. V gave up 3 bases and J gave up 8 bases; unmatched junction bases: 7. The CDR3 is 13 residues long. The germline V gene encodes CDR1 DFQATT and CDR2 SNEGSKA (reference sequence). The CDR3 protein is CSASWGGIDEQFF. The CDR3 nucleotides are TGCAGTGCTAGTTGGGGGGGTATCGATGAGCAGTTCTTC.

J is TRBJ1-5 and V is TRBV15; TRBD1 matches at 9 bases. Losses at the gene ends were 0 bases for V and 0 bases for J; bases not matched to a gene: 6. Per germline, CDR1 LNHNV and CDR2 YYDKDF (reference sequence). This CDR3 is built from 18 residues. DNA for the CDR3: TGTGCCACCAGCAGAGATTGGACGGGACAGGGTAGCAATCAGCCCCAGCATTTT. Encoded protein: CATSRDWTGQGSNQPQHF.

This chain uses TRBV5-4 with TRBJ2-3, with a tentative D call TRBD2 (5 bases). Trimming removed 4 bases from V and 5 bases from J, with 17 bases in between. The CDR3 is 15 amino acids. The germline gives CDR1 SGHNT, CDR2 YYREEE (reference sequence). CDR3 protein: CASSPLGRVGDTQYF. The DNA of the CDR3 is TGTGCCAGCAGCCCACTCGGGCGGGTTGGAGATACGCAGTATTTT. The full variable domain, with the rest looked up from reference TRBV5-4 and TRBJ2-3, is ETGVTQSPTHLIKTRGQQVTLRCSSQSGHNTVSWYQQALGQGPQFIFQYYREEENGRGNFPPRFSGLQFPNYSSELNVNALELDDSALYLCASSPLGRVGDTQYFGPGTRLTVL.

The V call is TRBV5-4, the J call TRBJ1-1; TRBD1 agrees at 8 bases. The J segment lost 5 bases and the V segment lost 0 bases, leaving 6 bases of the junction unmatched. Per the germline V gene, CDR1 is SGHNT and CDR2 is YYREEE (reference sequence). The CDR3 is made up of 15 amino acids. CDR3 residues: CASSLVAGGSTEAFF. In DNA form, the CDR3 reads TGTGCCAGCAGCTTGGTGGCAGGGGGCTCGACTGAAGCTTTCTTT.

This chain links TRBV5-6 with TRBJ2-7; TRBD2 matches 8 bases. This CDR3 has 14 residues. CDR1 and CDR2 from the germline V gene are SGHDT and YYEEEE. Unmatched junction bases numbered 10, after V lost 8 bases and J lost 3 bases. The CDR3 loop reads CASSLAGDGYEQYF. The CDR3 bases are TGTGCCAGTTCCCTAGCGGGTGATGGCTACGAGCAGTACTTC.